This T cell receptor (beta chain) was obtained from a study of vaccination and CD4 T cells after COVID-19. Noted treatment: roughly 11-day PBMC culture with coronavirus spike peptide pools or control peptides (ViraFEST assay). Replacement of half the medium with fresh IL-2 medium took place on days 3 and 7. With the Oncomine TCR Beta short-read assay, DNA from cultured CD4+ T cells was sequenced. Each CDR3 protein gets one entry after TCRdb re-called the PCR reads with MiXCR. Here the sample spans more than 10,000 distinct CDR3 sequences, more than 55% being singletons. This clonotype has more than one count but fewer than ten. Its antigen is not known. The V gene's germline CDR1 is LGHDT and CDR2 YNNKEL (reference sequence). The CDR3 extends over 13 amino acids. V lost 2 bases and J lost 6, with 9 bases in between.

V is TRBV3-1 and J is TRBJ2-3; D is undetermined. The clonotype comes from a human donor who had recovered from COVID-19. Sequencing was performed on CD4+ T cells from blood, cultured in vitro. The CDR3 is CASSQNLIDTQYF. CDR3 in DNA: TGTGCCAGCAGCCAAAACCTGATCGATACGCAGTATTTT.